These 4 T cell receptor beta chains were sequenced from one sample in a study of blood T cell repertoires in COVID-19. Sequencing used immunoSEQ multiplex PCR; TCRdb keeps in-frame clones, though not all of them. The sample records roughly 100,000 clones, 70% to 85% being singletons. The sequenced material came from peripheral blood. These receptors were taken from a man in his 70s with active or convalescent COVID-19.

The chain couples TRBV28 to TRBJ1-2; 10 bases are a match to TRBD1. With 5 bases clipped from V and 4 bases from J, the junction kept 7 bases outside the gene matches. Germline V CDR1 and CDR2: MDHEN, SYDVKM. The CDR3 extends over 15 amino acids. CDR3 bases: TGTGCCAGCAGTAAAGGACAGGGGGTCAGCTATGGCTACACCTTC. Its protein is CASSKGQGVSYGYTF.

This clone was recorded a few times. This chain connects TRBV10-3 to TRBJ1-5; 8 nucleotides line up with TRBD1. Germline CDR1 is ENHRY and CDR2 is SYGVKD. The CDR3 length is 13 residues. Trimming cost V 6 bases and J 3 bases; bases outside gene matches: 1. CDR3 DNA: TGTGCCATCAGGGACAGGGTCAATCAGCCCCAGCATTTT. Its translation is CAIRDRVNQPQHF.

The CDR3 DNA is TGCGCCAGCAGCTTGGAGGCCGGGACTAGCGGCTACGAGCAGTACTTC. As protein: CASSLEAGTSGYEQYF. V and J are TRBV5-1 and TRBJ2-7, with TRBD2 matching 11 bases. The V and J ends lost 0 bases and 3 bases, in that order; junction bases with no gene match: 5. Germline V gene sequence: CDR1 SGHRS, CDR2 YFSETQ. The CDR3 is 16 residues long.

This clone was seen many times. This chain uses TRBV24-1 with TRBJ1-5, with a weak D call TRBD1 (6 bases). Germline CDR1 is KGHDR and CDR2 is SFDVKD. This CDR3 spans 13 amino acids. V was pared by 4 bases and J by 8 bases, with 11 bases between. The DNA for the CDR3 is TGTGCCACCAGTGAGCCAGGGGAGAAGCCCCAGCATTTT. Its protein product is CATSEPGEKPQHF.